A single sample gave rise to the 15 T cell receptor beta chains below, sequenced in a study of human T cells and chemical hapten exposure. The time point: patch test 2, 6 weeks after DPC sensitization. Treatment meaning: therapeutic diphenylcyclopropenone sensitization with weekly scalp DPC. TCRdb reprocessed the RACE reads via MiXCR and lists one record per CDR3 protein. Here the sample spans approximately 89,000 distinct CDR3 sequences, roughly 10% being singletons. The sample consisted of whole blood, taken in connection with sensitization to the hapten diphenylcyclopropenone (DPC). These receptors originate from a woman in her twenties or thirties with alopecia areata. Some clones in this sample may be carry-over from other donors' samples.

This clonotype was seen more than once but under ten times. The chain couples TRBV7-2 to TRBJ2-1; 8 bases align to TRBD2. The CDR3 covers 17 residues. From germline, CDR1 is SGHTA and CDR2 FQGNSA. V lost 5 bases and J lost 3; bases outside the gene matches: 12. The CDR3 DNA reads TGTGCCAGCAGCCGAACACTTGTTAGCGGGGTCTACAATGAGCAGTTCTTC. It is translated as CASSRTLVSGVYNEQFF. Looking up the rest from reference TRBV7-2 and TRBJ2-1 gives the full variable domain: GAGVSQSPSNKVTEKGKDVELRCDPISGHTALYWYRQSLGQGLEFLIYFQGNSAPDKSGLPSDRFSAERTGGSVSTLTIQRTQQEDSAVYLCASSRTLVSGVYNEQFFGPGTRLTVL.

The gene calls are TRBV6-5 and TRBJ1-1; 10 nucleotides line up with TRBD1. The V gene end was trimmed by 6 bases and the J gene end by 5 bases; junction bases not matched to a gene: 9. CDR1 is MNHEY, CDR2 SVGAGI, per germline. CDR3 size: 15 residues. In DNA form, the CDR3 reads TGTGCCAGCAGCCGCGTGTGGACAGGGGGAACTGAAGCTTTCTTT. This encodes CASSRVWTGGTEAFF.

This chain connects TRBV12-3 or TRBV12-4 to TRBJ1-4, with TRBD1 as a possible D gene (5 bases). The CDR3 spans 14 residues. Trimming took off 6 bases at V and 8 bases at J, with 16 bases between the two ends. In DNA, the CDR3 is TGTGCCAGCAGGGGGACCGGCCAAGACGAAAAACTGTTTTTT. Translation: CASRGTGQDEKLFF.

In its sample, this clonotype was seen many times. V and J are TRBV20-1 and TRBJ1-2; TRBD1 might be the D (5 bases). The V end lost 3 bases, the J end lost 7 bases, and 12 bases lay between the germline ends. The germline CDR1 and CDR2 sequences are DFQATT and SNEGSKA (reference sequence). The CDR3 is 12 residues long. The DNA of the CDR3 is TGCAGTGCTAGCTGGGGGGAGAGTGGCTACACCTTC. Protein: CSASWGESGYTF.

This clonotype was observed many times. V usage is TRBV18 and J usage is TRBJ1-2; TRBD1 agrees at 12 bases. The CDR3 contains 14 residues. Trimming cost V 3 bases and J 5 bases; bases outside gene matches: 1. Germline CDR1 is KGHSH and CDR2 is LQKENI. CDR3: CASSPGQGAYGYTF. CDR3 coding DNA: TGTGCCAGCTCACCGGGACAGGGGGCTTATGGCTACACCTTC.

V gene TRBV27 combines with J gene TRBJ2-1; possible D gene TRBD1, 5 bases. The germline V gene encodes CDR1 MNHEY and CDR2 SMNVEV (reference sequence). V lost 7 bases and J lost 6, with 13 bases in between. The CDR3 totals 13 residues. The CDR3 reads CASTVGRSNEQFF. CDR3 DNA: TGTGCCAGCACTGTGGGGCGGTCCAATGAGCAGTTCTTC.

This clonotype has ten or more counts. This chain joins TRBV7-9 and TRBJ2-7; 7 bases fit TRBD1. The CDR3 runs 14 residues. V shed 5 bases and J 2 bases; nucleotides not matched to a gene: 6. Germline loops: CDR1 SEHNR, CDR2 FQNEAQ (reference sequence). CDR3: CASSPQGKPYEQYF. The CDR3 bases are TGTGCCAGCAGCCCACAGGGGAAGCCCTACGAGCAGTACTTC.

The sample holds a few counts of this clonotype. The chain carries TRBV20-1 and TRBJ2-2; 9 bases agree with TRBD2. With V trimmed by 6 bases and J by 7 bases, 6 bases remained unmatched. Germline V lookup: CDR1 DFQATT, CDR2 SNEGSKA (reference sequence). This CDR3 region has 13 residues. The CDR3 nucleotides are TGCAGTGCCCCGCGGGAGGGTGGCGGGGAGCTGTTTTTT. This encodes CSAPREGGGELFF.

The CDR3 region is CSAQTSGGHIQYF. The CDR3 DNA follows: TGCAGTGCCCAGACTAGCGGGGGCCACATTCAGTACTTC. V gene TRBV20-1 combines with J gene TRBJ2-4, with 12 bases aligning to TRBD2. The CDR3 has 13 residues. The V and J ends lost 6 bases and 8 bases, in that order; junction bases with no gene match: 5. Germline V gene lookup returns CDR1 DFQATT and CDR2 SNEGSKA (reference sequence).

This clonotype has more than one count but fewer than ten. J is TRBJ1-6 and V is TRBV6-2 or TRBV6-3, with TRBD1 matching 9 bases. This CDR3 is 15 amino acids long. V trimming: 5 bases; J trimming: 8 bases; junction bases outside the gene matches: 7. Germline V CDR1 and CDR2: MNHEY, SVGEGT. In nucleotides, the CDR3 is TGTGCCAGCAGTCTACAGGGGGCTAGAGATTCACCCCTCCACTTT. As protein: CASSLQGARDSPLHF.

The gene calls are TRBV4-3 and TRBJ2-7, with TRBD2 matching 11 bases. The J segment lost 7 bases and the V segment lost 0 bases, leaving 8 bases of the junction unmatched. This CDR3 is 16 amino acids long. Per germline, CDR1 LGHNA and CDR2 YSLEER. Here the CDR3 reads CASSQDLAGGRVEQYF. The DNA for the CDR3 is TGCGCCAGCAGCCAAGACCTAGCGGGAGGCCGGGTTGAGCAGTACTTC.

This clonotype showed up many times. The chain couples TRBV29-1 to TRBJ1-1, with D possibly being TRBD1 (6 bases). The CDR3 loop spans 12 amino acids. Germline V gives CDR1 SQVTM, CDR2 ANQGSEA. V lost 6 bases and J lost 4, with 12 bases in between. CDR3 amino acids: CSVIRGVTEAFF. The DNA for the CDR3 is TGCAGCGTGATAAGGGGGGTCACTGAAGCTTTCTTT.

The CDR3, as DNA: TGTGCCAGCAGCTATTTGGGACTAGCGGGTTTCACAGATACGCAGTATTTT. Translating gives CASSYLGLAGFTDTQYF. This chain uses TRBV7-2 with TRBJ2-3, with TRBD2 identical over 12 bases. The CDR3 contains 17 residues. CDR1 and CDR2 (germline): SGHTA, FQGNSA. V was clipped by 4 bases and J by 2 bases; unmatched bases: 7.

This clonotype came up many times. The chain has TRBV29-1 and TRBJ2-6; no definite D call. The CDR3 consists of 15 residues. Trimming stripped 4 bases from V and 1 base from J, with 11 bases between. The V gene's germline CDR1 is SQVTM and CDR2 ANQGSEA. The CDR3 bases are TGCAGCGTTGCAATCTTAGTTTCTGGGGCCAACGTCCTGACTTTC. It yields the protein CSVAILVSGANVLTF.

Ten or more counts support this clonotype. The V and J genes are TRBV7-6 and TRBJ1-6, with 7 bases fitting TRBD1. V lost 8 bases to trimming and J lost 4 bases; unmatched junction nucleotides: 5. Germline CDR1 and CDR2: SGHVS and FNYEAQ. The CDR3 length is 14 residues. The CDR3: CASSRGVYNSPLHF. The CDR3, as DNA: TGTGCCAGCTCCAGGGGGGTTTATAATTCACCCCTCCACTTT.